Included here is one T cell receptor (beta chain) sequence, with context. As yet, its antigen is unknown. V lost 0 bases and J lost 3; bases outside the gene matches: 7. The CDR3 sequence is 16 residues long. Per germline, CDR1 SGHVS and CDR2 FQNEAQ. This entry is derived from a study of T cell repertoires in cytomegalovirus infection. About the research overall: Public signatures in TCR beta pointed to CMV infection and matching HLA type. General observations from the study: Dominant in the ex vivo response were TCR beta clonotypes restricted by HLA-C and specific for CMV.

TCRdb passed the reads through MiXCR, listing each CDR3 protein once. The sample yields some 350,000 distinct CDR3 sequences, about 34% seen once. This clonotype was obtained from a human donor in good health (CMV status not recorded). Some clones in this sample may be carry-over from other donors' samples. This chain connects TRBV7-8 to TRBJ1-2; 7 bases line up with TRBD1. The sequencing here drew on cultured PBMCs, taken from culture after CMV antigen stimulation. The CDR3 DNA reads TGTGCCAGCAGCTTAGCGACCCGGACAGGAGACTATGGCTACACCTTC. It encodes CASSLATRTGDYGYTF.